The clone carrying this T cell receptor beta chain was picked up a small number of times. The antigen is undetermined. As every portion of the isolated RNA was reverse transcribed, the sequencing read expressed TCRB transcripts. Method: immunoSEQ multiplex PCR; TCRdb's copy keeps in-frame clones and lacks some. The repertoire holds over 500,000 clones, less than 20% seen once, with around 0.095% in the top ten. Cell sorting via CD45RO/CCR7/CD25/CD127/CD95/CD27 was performed to obtain CD4+ naive, central memory, regulatory and stem cell-like memory cells. The data were taken from a study of beta chain features in type 1 diabetes. Overall study results and limits: The analysis here could not establish whether HLA type shapes TCRB rearrangement.

Looked up from germline, CDR1 is SGHNT and CDR2 is YYREEE (reference sequence). This CDR3 region has 15 residues. With V trimmed by 2 bases and J by 8 bases, 5 bases remained unmatched. The specimen was naive CD4+ T cells from blood. This TCR came from a man in his late teens or twenties in good health. The genes are TRBV5-4 and TRBJ2-2; 11 bases align to TRBD2. The CDR3 DNA reads as TGTGCCAGCAGCTTTACTAGCGGGAGAGGTGGGGAGCTGTTTTTT. Its translation is CASSFTSGRGGELFF.